This passage covers 7 T cell receptor beta chains from one sample sequenced in a study of T cell responses to AZD1222 COVID-19 vaccine. TCRdb keeps only in-frame clones here, not all; method: immunoSEQ multiplex PCR. The table has around 150,000 clones, around 94% seen once. The sequencing used peripheral blood, collected on day 0 of AZD1222 vaccination. The source of these receptors is an adult in good health.

The chain carries TRBV28 and TRBJ2-3, with D possibly being TRBD1 (6 bases). Trimming cost V 3 bases and J 6 bases, with 19 bases left between them. The CDR3 is 16 residues long. The germline CDR1 and CDR2 sequences are MDHEN and SYDVKM. CDR3 in DNA: TGTGCCAGCAGTTTGGGGAAAGGGGGAGTCGGGGATACGCAGTATTTT. It encodes CASSLGKGGVGDTQYF.

The chain is built from TRBV7-9 and TRBJ2-1; the D gene could be TRBD1 or TRBD2 (6 bases each). V was shortened by 0 bases and J by 7 bases, with 13 bases between the two germline ends. This CDR3 is 15 amino acids long. Germline V gives CDR1 SEHNR, CDR2 FQNEAQ (reference sequence). The CDR3 DNA sequence: TGTGCCAGCAGCTTAGCGTCGGGGGCGAGGAATGAGCAGTTCTTC. Protein product: CASSLASGARNEQFF. The full variable domain, its missing parts supplied by reference TRBV7-9 and TRBJ2-1, is DTGVSQNPRHKITKRGQNVTFRCDPISEHNRLYWYRQTLGQGPEFLTYFQNEAQLEKSRLLSDRFSAERPKGSFSTLEIQRTEQGDSAMYLCASSLASGARNEQFFGPGTRLTVL.

The chain uses TRBV10-2 and TRBJ1-6; 9 bases agree with TRBD1. Unmatched junction bases numbered 9, after V lost 3 bases and J lost 9 bases. There are 16 residues in the CDR3. Germline-derived CDR1 and CDR2 are WSHSY and SAAADI. The DNA of the CDR3 is TGCGCCAGCAGTGATTACCCGACAGGGGGAGGTTCACCCCTCCACTTT. Translation: CASSDYPTGGGSPLHF.

The genes are TRBV6-1 and TRBJ1-5; D ambiguous. Germline-derived CDR1 and CDR2 are MNHNS and SASEGT. The CDR3 consists of 18 residues. Trimming pared 1 base from V and 0 bases from J, leaving 16 bases between. The CDR3 DNA sequence: TGTGCCAGCAGTGAAGAAAAGTTGGGTATCTATAGCAATCAGCCCCAGCATTTT. As protein: CASSEEKLGIYSNQPQHF.

The chain combines TRBV9 with TRBJ1-2; unclear D gene. The CDR3 is 16 residues long. The V end lost 0 bases, the J end lost 3 bases, and 15 bases lay between the germline ends. Germline CDR1 is SGDLS and CDR2 is YYNGEE. CDR3 DNA sequence: TGTGCCAGCAGCGTAGGAAGGGTAGGACGAGACTATGGCTACACCTTC. It translates to CASSVGRVGRDYGYTF.

On this clone: This sample includes further DNA sequences coding for the same CDR3. The rearrangement links TRBV2 to TRBJ1-5; 8 bases are a match to TRBD1. In germline, CDR1 is SNHLY, CDR2 FYNNEI. The V gene end was trimmed by 6 bases and the J gene end by 5 bases; junction bases not matched to a gene: 3. This CDR3 has 13 amino acids. CDR3 DNA sequence: TGTGCCAGCAGAGGACAGGGAGATCAGCCCCAGCATTTT. This translates into CASRGQGDQPQHF. Full variable domain (rest looked up from reference TRBV2 and TRBJ1-5): EPEVTQTPSHQVTQMGQEVILRCVPISNHLYFYWYRQILGQKVEFLVSFYNNEISEKSEIFDDQFSVERPDGSNFTLKIRSTKLEDSAMYFCASRGQGDQPQHFGDGTRLSIL.

The genes are TRBV7-9 and TRBJ1-3; D ambiguous. Trimming stripped 2 bases from V and 2 bases from J, with 10 bases between. The CDR3 consists of 15 residues. From germline, CDR1 is SEHNR and CDR2 FQNEAQ (reference sequence). The CDR3 nucleotides are TGTGCCAGCAGCTTAAGACGGGGAACTGGAAACACCATATATTTT. Amino acids: CASSLRRGTGNTIYF.